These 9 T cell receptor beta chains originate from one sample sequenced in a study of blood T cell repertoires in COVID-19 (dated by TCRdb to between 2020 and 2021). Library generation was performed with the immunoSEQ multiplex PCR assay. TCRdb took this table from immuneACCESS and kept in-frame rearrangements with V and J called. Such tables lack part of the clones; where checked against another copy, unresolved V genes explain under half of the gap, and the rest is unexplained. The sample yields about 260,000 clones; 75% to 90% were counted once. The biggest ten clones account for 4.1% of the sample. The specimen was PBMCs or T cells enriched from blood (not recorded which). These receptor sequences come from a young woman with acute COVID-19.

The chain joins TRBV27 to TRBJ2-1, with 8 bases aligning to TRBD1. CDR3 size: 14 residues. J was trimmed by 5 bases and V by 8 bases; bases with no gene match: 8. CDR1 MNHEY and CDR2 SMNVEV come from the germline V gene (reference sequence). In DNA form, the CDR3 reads TGTGCCAGCGTTACCACAGGGGGACACAATGAGCAGTTCTTC. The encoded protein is CASVTTGGHNEQFF.

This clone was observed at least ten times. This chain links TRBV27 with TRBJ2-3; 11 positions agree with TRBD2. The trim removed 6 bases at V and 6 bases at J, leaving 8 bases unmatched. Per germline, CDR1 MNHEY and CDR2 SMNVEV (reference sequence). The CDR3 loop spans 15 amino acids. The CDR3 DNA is TGTGCCAGCAGCCACACTAGCGGGAGTTCCGATACGCAGTATTTT. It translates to CASSHTSGSSDTQYF.

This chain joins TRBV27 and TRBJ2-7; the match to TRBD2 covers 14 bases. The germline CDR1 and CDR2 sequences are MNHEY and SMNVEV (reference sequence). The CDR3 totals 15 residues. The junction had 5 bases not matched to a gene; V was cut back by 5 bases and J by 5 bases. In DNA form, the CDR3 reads TGTGCCAGCAGTGCCGGGACTAGCGGGAGCAACGAGCAGTACTTC. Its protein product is CASSAGTSGSNEQYF.

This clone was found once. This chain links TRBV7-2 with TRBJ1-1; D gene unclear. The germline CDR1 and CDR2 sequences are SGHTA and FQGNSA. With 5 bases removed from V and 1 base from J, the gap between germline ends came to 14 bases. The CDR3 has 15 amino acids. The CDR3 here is CASSKRPERNTEAFF. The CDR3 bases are TGTGCCAGCAGCAAACGGCCCGAGCGGAACACTGAAGCTTTCTTT.

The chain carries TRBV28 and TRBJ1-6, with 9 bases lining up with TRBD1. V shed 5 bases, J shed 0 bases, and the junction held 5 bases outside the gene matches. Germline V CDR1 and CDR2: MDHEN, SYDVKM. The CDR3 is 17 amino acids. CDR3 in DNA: TGTGCCAGCAGTCGACAGGGGGGGAGCTCCTATAATTCACCCCTCCACTTT. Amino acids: CASSRQGGSSYNSPLHF.

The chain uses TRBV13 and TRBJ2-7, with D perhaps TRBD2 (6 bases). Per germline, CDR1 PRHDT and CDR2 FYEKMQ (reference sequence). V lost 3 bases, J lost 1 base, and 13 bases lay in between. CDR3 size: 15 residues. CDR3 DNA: TGTGCCAGCAGCTTCCGGGGGAAGAATTCCTACGAGCAGTACTTC. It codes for CASSFRGKNSYEQYF.

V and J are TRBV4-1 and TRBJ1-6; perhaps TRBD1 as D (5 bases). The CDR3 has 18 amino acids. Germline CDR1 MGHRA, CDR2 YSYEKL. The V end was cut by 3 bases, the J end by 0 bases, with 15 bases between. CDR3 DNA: TGCGCCAGCAGCCAGGGGGACTTTTCAAGCTCCTATAATTCACCCCTCCACTTT. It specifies CASSQGDFSSSYNSPLHF.

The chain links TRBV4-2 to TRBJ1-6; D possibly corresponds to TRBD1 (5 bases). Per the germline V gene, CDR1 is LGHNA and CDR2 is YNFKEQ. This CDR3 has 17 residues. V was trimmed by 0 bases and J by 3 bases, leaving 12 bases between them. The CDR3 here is CASSQERGSDYNSPLHF. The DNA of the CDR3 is TGTGCCAGCAGCCAAGAGCGGGGGAGTGACTATAATTCACCCCTCCACTTT.

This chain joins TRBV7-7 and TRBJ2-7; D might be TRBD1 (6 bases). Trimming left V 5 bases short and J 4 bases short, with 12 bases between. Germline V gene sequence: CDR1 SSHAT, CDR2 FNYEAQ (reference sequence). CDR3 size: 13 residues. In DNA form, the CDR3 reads TGTGCCAGCAGCCCACAGGGTGGGTACGAGCAGTACTTC. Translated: CASSPQGGYEQYF. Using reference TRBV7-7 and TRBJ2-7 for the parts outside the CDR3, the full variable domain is GAGVSQSPRYKVTKRGQDVTLRCDPISSHATLYWYQQALGQGPEFLTYFNYEAQPDKSGLPSDRFSAERPEGSISTLTIQRTEQRDSAMYRCASSPQGGYEQYFGPGTRLTVT.